This passage covers 14 T cell receptor beta chains from one sample sequenced in a study of shared clonotypes between healthy human individuals. Here immunoSEQ multiplex PCR was the method, and the copy in TCRdb shows in-frame clones only, minus some. The sample consists of hundreds of thousands of clones, 92% of them appearing once. CD45RO-negative cells were positively selected for CCR7, leaving out terminally differentiated effector memory CD45RA+ cells. The source material was naive CD8+ T cells sorted from blood. The receptor set was obtained from a man aged 25 to 45 in good health.

This chain uses TRBV28 with TRBJ2-7, with a tentative D call TRBD2 (6 bases). There are 13 residues in the CDR3. Trimming cost V 6 bases and J 3 bases, with 12 bases left between them. Per germline, CDR1 MDHEN and CDR2 SYDVKM. The CDR3 loop reads CASSPTGVYEQYF. For the CDR3, the DNA is TGTGCCAGCAGCCCTACGGGGGTCTACGAGCAGTACTTC.

This chain uses TRBV1 with TRBJ1-2. TRBV1 is a documented pseudogene. This CDR3 region has 17 residues. DNA of the CDR3: TGCACCAGCAGCCAAGACGCTGATAGGGGAGACCTATATGGCTACACCTTC. This encodes CTSSQDADRGDLYGYTF.

The chain combines TRBV5-1 with TRBJ2-7; D gene ambiguous. Trimming shortened V by 0 bases and J by 3 bases, and 10 bases separated the two germline ends. The CDR3 is 14 residues long. Germline loops: CDR1 SGHRS, CDR2 YFSETQ. CDR3 amino acids: CASSLEVGNYEQYF. The CDR3 region has the DNA TGCGCCAGCAGCTTGGAGGTAGGAAACTACGAGCAGTACTTC.

The chain combines TRBV4-1 with TRBJ2-1; 12 positions agree with TRBD2. The CDR3 is made up of 18 amino acids. J was trimmed by 8 bases and V by 0 bases; bases with no gene match: 11. Germline V gene lookup returns CDR1 MGHRA and CDR2 YSYEKL. The CDR3 sequence is CASSQDPSGRAVYDEQFF. CDR3 nucleotide sequence: TGCGCCAGCAGCCAAGACCCTAGCGGGAGGGCAGTTTATGATGAGCAGTTCTTC.

The J gene is TRBJ2-7, the V gene TRBV4-1; TRBD2 agrees at 8 bases. J lost 4 bases, V lost 4 bases, and 9 bases had no gene match. This CDR3 is built from 15 residues. In germline, CDR1 is MGHRA, CDR2 YSYEKL. The DNA for the CDR3 is TGCGCCAGCAGCCCCGTTCGGGAGGGGAATTACGAGCAGTACTTC. Its protein is CASSPVREGNYEQYF.

This chain uses TRBV12-5 with TRBJ2-3; 15 bases fit TRBD2. CDR3 length equals 18 residues. Germline CDR1 LGHNT, CDR2 FRNRAP. V gave up 0 bases and J gave up 5 bases; unmatched junction bases: 6. The DNA of the CDR3 is TGTGCTAGTGGTTTGGTAACGGGGACTAGCGGGAGGATAGATACGCAGTATTTT. Translation gives CASGLVTGTSGRIDTQYF.

V and J are TRBV7-9 and TRBJ1-1, with D possibly matching TRBD1 (5 bases). The CDR3 totals 14 residues. The germline V and J ends were trimmed by 2 bases and 5 bases, with 12 bases remaining between them. The germline V gene encodes CDR1 SEHNR and CDR2 FQNEAQ (reference sequence). This CDR3 is CASSLQGRETEAFF. Written as DNA, the CDR3 is TGTGCCAGCAGCTTACAGGGAAGGGAAACTGAAGCTTTCTTT.

The chain links TRBV2 to TRBJ2-1; TRBD2 matches at 7 bases. Trimming cost V 7 bases and J 8 bases; bases outside gene matches: 8. Germline V gives CDR1 SNHLY, CDR2 FYNNEI. The CDR3 covers 13 residues. CDR3 nucleotides: TGTGCCAGCATCGAACTCGGGAGGTATGAGCAGTTCTTC. Residues: CASIELGRYEQFF.

To note about this clone: This could be a read error, since a much larger clone is one nucleotide away. The chain's CDR3 is CASSLSHEQYF. DNA for the CDR3: TGTGCCAGCAGCTTATCCCACGAGCAGTACTTC. The gene calls are TRBV13 and TRBJ2-7; D remains ambiguous. V lost 2 bases to trimming and J lost 5 bases, with 4 bases between them. Germline V gene data show CDR1 as PRHDT and CDR2 as FYEKMQ (reference sequence). The CDR3 has 11 amino acids.

The chain recombines TRBV7-9 with TRBJ1-4; D is perhaps TRBD1 (6 bases). Germline V CDR1 and CDR2: SEHNR, FQNEAQ (reference sequence). V lost 4 bases and J lost 7, with 16 bases in between. CDR3 size: 15 residues. CDR3 in DNA: TGTGCCAGCAGCTCCTCGGGGGGGCAAGGTGAAAAACTGTTTTTT. It translates to CASSSSGGQGEKLFF.

This sequence joins TRBV5-8 and TRBJ2-1; TRBD2 matches at 10 bases. The CDR3 sequence is 17 residues long. V dropped 1 base and J dropped 8; count of bases not matched to a gene: 12. CDR1 and CDR2 (germline): SGHTS, YDEGEE. The CDR3 DNA follows: TGTGCCAGCAGCTTGAAAGGGGCTAGCGGGAGTCGGGATGAGCAGTTCTTC. This gives the protein CASSLKGASGSRDEQFF. Drawing the rest from reference TRBV5-8 and TRBJ2-1, the complete variable domain is EAGVTQSPTHLIKTRGQQATLRCSPISGHTSVYWYQQALGLGLQFLLWYDEGEERNRGNFPPRFSGRQFPNYSSELNVNALELEDSALYLCASSLKGASGSRDEQFFGPGTRLTVL.

The chain combines TRBV18 with TRBJ2-7; TRBD1 agrees at 8 bases. Germline lookup yields CDR1 KGHSH and CDR2 LQKENI. The ends lost 5 bases at V and 0 bases at J; junction bases unmatched: 6. CDR3 size: 15 residues. CDR3 in DNA: TGTGCCAGCTCATCGGGACAGGTTAACTCCTACGAGCAGTACTTC. Its translation: CASSSGQVNSYEQYF.

This clone was seen a handful of times. The chain joins TRBV30 to TRBJ2-5; perhaps TRBD1 as D (5 bases). This CDR3 is 14 amino acids long. The V end was cut by 1 base, the J end by 7 bases, with 16 bases between. Germline V gene sequence: CDR1 GTSNPN, CDR2 SVGIG (reference sequence). This chain's CDR3 is CAWSEGADVGTQYF. In nucleotides, the CDR3 is TGTGCCTGGAGTGAAGGGGCTGACGTCGGGACCCAGTACTTC. Supplemented by reference TRBV30 and TRBJ2-5, the full variable domain reads SQTIHQWPATLVQPVGSPLSLECTVEGTSNPNLYWYRQAAGRGLQLLFYSVGIGQISSEVPQNLSASRPQDRQFILSSKKLLLSDSGFYLCAWSEGADVGTQYFGPGTRLLVL.

This clone has a single count. The rearrangement links TRBV28 to TRBJ2-7, with 12 nucleotides matching TRBD2. Germline CDR1 reads MDHEN; CDR2 reads SYDVKM. CDR3 length: 16 residues. V gave up 6 bases and J gave up 6 bases; unmatched junction bases: 12. Here the CDR3 reads CASSHELAGGPFEQYF. In DNA form, the CDR3 reads TGTGCCAGCAGCCATGAGCTAGCGGGAGGGCCATTCGAGCAGTACTTC.